These 26 T cell receptor beta chains originate from one sample sequenced in a study of T cells in localized non-small cell lung cancer. Generated by immunoSEQ multiplex PCR, the TCRdb table keeps only in-frame clones and is missing some. The profile shows 45,000 to 60,000 clones, approximately 82% of them singletons. The sample in question was peripheral blood, obtained before any cancer treatment. Receptors were obtained from a female donor aged 60 or older with stage II squamous cell lung carcinoma.

This chain joins TRBV6-6 and TRBJ1-5, with TRBD1 identical over 8 bases. Germline V lookup: CDR1 MNHNY, CDR2 SVGAGI (reference sequence). This CDR3 has 16 residues. V was pared by 6 bases and J by 3 bases, with 10 bases of the junction left unmatched. The CDR3 loop is CASRGQGATLNQPQHF. Here the CDR3 DNA reads TGTGCCAGCAGGGGGCAGGGGGCGACTCTCAATCAGCCCCAGCATTTT.

This clone occurred once. This sequence joins TRBV11-2 and TRBJ1-2; D ambiguous. This CDR3 spans 14 amino acids. The V and J ends lost 1 base and 2 bases respectively, with 8 bases between them. Germline lookup yields CDR1 SGHAT and CDR2 FQNNGV. CDR3: CASSLGGGNYGYTF. The CDR3 DNA follows: TGTGCCAGCAGCTTAGGTGGCGGCAACTATGGCTACACCTTC.

The chain carries TRBV10-3 and TRBJ1-5; D gene uncertain. Per germline, CDR1 ENHRY and CDR2 SYGVKD. The CDR3 loop spans 15 amino acids. V lost 0 bases and J lost 0, with 6 bases in between. CDR3 sequence reads: CAISESADSNQPQHF. The CDR3, as DNA: TGTGCCATCAGTGAGTCGGCAGATAGCAATCAGCCCCAGCATTTT.

The chain employs TRBV21-1 and TRBJ2-3; TRBD2 is the table's D call and was not checked against the DNA. TRBV21-1 is a known pseudogene. The CDR3 extends over 17 amino acids. Here the CDR3 DNA reads TGTGCCGGGGAGCACGTACCCGGACGCCTTTCCACAGATACGCAGTATTTT. It encodes CAGEHVPGRLSTDTQYF.

The V gene is TRBV6-5, the J gene TRBJ1-4, with 8 bases lining up with TRBD1. V shed 5 bases, J shed 6 bases, and the junction held 5 bases outside the gene matches. Germline loops: CDR1 MNHEY, CDR2 SVGAGI. The CDR3 is 14 residues long. The CDR3 sequence is CASSRTGSDEKLFF. The DNA of the CDR3 is TGTGCCAGCAGTCGGACAGGGAGTGATGAAAAACTGTTTTTT.

The chain employs TRBV2 and TRBJ2-1; 12 bases are shared with TRBD2. The CDR3 extends over 18 amino acids. With 4 bases clipped from V and 7 bases from J, the junction kept 14 bases outside the gene matches. The germline CDR1 and CDR2 sequences are SNHLY and FYNNEI. The CDR3 DNA reads TGTGCCAGCAGTGGGACCCCCCCTAGCGGGGGGGCCCGTAATGAGCAGTTCTTC. Encoded protein: CASSGTPPSGGARNEQFF. Drawing the rest from reference TRBV2 and TRBJ2-1, the complete variable domain is EPEVTQTPSHQVTQMGQEVILRCVPISNHLYFYWYRQILGQKVEFLVSFYNNEISEKSEIFDDQFSVERPDGSNFTLKIRSTKLEDSAMYFCASSGTPPSGGARNEQFFGPGTRLTVL.

This chain joins TRBV5-4 and TRBJ2-2, with D hard to call. The CDR3 consists of 13 residues. Germline-derived CDR1 and CDR2 are SGHNT and YYREEE (reference sequence). V dropped 4 bases and J dropped 11 bases, with 15 bases sitting between them. CDR3 residues: CASSLADVPELFF. CDR3 coding DNA: TGTGCCAGCAGCCTGGCGGACGTTCCCGAGCTGTTTTTT.

V gene TRBV7-6 combines with J gene TRBJ1-4; D gene ambiguous. The CDR3 loop spans 14 amino acids. The V end lost 3 bases, the J end lost 0 bases, and 5 bases lay between the germline ends. CDR1 is SGHVS and CDR2 is FNYEAQ in the germline V gene. In nucleotides, the CDR3 is TGTGCCAGCAGCTTCCTTACAACTAATGAAAAACTGTTTTTT. It translates to CASSFLTTNEKLFF. Looking up the rest from reference TRBV7-6 and TRBJ1-4 gives the full variable domain: GAGVSQSPRYKVTKRGQDVALRCDPISGHVSLYWYRQALGQGPEFLTYFNYEAQQDKSGLPNDRFSAERPEGSISTLTIQRTEQRDSAMYRCASSFLTTNEKLFFGSGTQLSVL.

This chain connects TRBV7-2 to TRBJ1-2; 8 bases map to TRBD1. V lost 5 bases, J lost 5 bases, and 7 bases stayed unmatched. The CDR3 spans 14 residues. Germline CDR1 reads SGHTA; CDR2 reads FQGNSA. The CDR3 sequence: CASSTPDREYGYTF. The CDR3 DNA sequence: TGTGCCAGCAGCACACCGGACAGGGAATATGGCTACACCTTC. The whole variable domain, remainder taken from reference TRBV7-2 and TRBJ1-2, is GAGVSQSPSNKVTEKGKDVELRCDPISGHTALYWYRQSLGQGLEFLIYFQGNSAPDKSGLPSDRFSAERTGGSVSTLTIQRTQQEDSAVYLCASSTPDREYGYTFGSGTRLTVV.

This clone showed up just once. V and J are TRBV27 and TRBJ1-1; D perhaps matches TRBD1 (6 bases). Per the germline V gene, CDR1 is MNHEY and CDR2 is SMNVEV (reference sequence). Trimming cost V 6 bases and J 4 bases, with 15 bases left between them. CDR3 length: 14 residues. The DNA of the CDR3 is TGTGCCAGCAGCCTTATAGGGGGTAGCACTGAAGCTTTCTTT. This encodes CASSLIGGSTEAFF.

J is TRBJ1-4 and V is TRBV5-4; perhaps TRBD1 as D (5 bases). This CDR3 has 15 amino acids. Trimming shortened V by 4 bases and J by 4 bases, and 14 bases separated the two germline ends. CDR1 is SGHNT, CDR2 YYREEE, per germline (reference sequence). The CDR3: CASSGGGRFNEKLFF. The CDR3 DNA sequence: TGTGCCAGCAGCGGGGGAGGACGGTTTAATGAAAAACTGTTTTTT.

The chain has TRBV6-6 and TRBJ1-2; no definite D call. Per the germline V gene, CDR1 is MNHNY and CDR2 is SVGAGI (reference sequence). The CDR3 runs 12 residues. V lost 8 bases, J lost 1 base, and 8 bases lay in between. As DNA, the CDR3 is TGTGCCAGCGCAGGTATTAACTATGGCTACACCTTC. Translating it yields CASAGINYGYTF.

This chain links TRBV2 with TRBJ1-1; D is ambiguous. The CDR3 spans 11 residues. Trimming stripped 6 bases from V and 1 base from J, with 3 bases between. Germline CDR1 and CDR2: SNHLY and FYNNEI. The DNA for the CDR3 is TGTGCCAGCAGAGCGAACACTGAAGCTTTCTTT. Its protein is CASRANTEAFF.

This clone was observed a few times. Other nucleotide sequences in the sample specify the same CDR3. V is TRBV7-2 and J is TRBJ1-3; D is undetermined. V was clipped by 1 base and J by 0 bases, with 4 bases between them. The CDR3 runs 14 residues. Looked up from germline, CDR1 is SGHTA and CDR2 is FQGNSA. The CDR3 nucleotides are TGTGCCAGCAGCTTAGGTAACTCTGGAAACACCATATATTTT. It encodes CASSLGNSGNTIYF.

The chain combines TRBV7-9 with TRBJ1-6; 7 bases map to TRBD1. This CDR3 contains 16 residues. V lost 5 bases, J lost 10 bases, and 14 bases stayed unmatched. The germline V gene has CDR1 SEHNR and CDR2 FQNEAQ (reference sequence). CDR3 DNA: TGTGCCAGCAGCCGGCGAGCCGGGACAGCCAGCTCACCCCTCCACTTT. Encoded protein: CASSRRAGTASSPLHF.

The rearrangement links TRBV10-2 to TRBJ1-2; 12 bases are a match to TRBD1. This CDR3 is 14 amino acids long. The junction had 7 bases not matched to a gene; V was cut back by 6 bases and J by 8 bases. In germline, CDR1 is WSHSY, CDR2 SAAADI. The CDR3: CASRPGQGARGYTF. In nucleotides, the CDR3 is TGCGCCAGCAGACCGGGACAGGGGGCAAGGGGCTACACCTTC.

The rearrangement uses TRBV30 and TRBJ1-1; the D gene is possibly TRBD1 (5 bases). Deletions cut 0 bases from V and 3 bases from J, with 17 bases between. Germline-derived CDR1 and CDR2 are GTSNPN and SVGIG (reference sequence). The CDR3 is 16 residues long. Written as DNA, the CDR3 is TGTGCCTGGAGTGTACATCGTTCAGGGCCGTACACTGAAGCTTTCTTT. Amino acids: CAWSVHRSGPYTEAFF.

The chain joins TRBV7-9 to TRBJ2-7, with 11 nucleotides matching TRBD1. The CDR3 is made up of 15 amino acids. Germline CDR1 is SEHNR and CDR2 is FQNEAQ (reference sequence). The ends lost 5 bases at V and 7 bases at J; junction bases unmatched: 10. The CDR3, as DNA: TGTGCCAGCAGCCCAGGGACAGGGGGACTTCATGAGCAGTACTTC. It yields the protein CASSPGTGGLHEQYF.

The chain uses TRBV5-6 and TRBJ1-4; 7 bases map to TRBD1. Trimming cost V 4 bases and J 7 bases; bases outside gene matches: 4. The CDR3 is made up of 13 amino acids. CDR1 and CDR2 from the germline V gene are SGHDT and YYEEEE. This chain's CDR3 is CASSGDRAEKLFF. The CDR3 region has the DNA TGTGCCAGCAGCGGAGACAGGGCTGAAAAACTGTTTTTT.

The chain carries TRBV6-6 and TRBJ1-5; TRBD1 might be the D (5 bases). CDR1 is MNHNY and CDR2 is SVGAGI in the germline V gene (reference sequence). The V and J ends lost 2 bases and 4 bases respectively, with 9 bases between them. The CDR3 is made up of 14 amino acids. The CDR3 DNA reads TGTGCCAGCAGTTACGACAGTATAAATCAGCCCCAGCATTTT. This sequence encodes CASSYDSINQPQHF.

This chain connects TRBV6-1 to TRBJ1-4; D remains unclear. CDR1 is MNHNS, CDR2 SASEGT, per germline. Deletions cut 4 bases from V and 15 bases from J, with 12 bases between. The CDR3 is made up of 11 amino acids. As DNA, the CDR3 is TGTGCCAGCAGTGCCTTAGGAGGAATGTTTTTT. It specifies CASSALGGMFF.

The chain links TRBV4-1 to TRBJ1-2; unclear D gene. The V end lost 0 bases, the J end lost 3 bases, and 8 bases lay between the germline ends. Germline values: CDR1 MGHRA, CDR2 YSYEKL. The CDR3 is made up of 14 amino acids. This chain's CDR3 is CASSQDPPYYGYTF. The CDR3 bases are TGCGCCAGCAGCCAAGATCCCCCTTACTATGGCTACACCTTC.

The chain combines TRBV19 with TRBJ2-4; D remains ambiguous. The V end was cut by 3 bases, the J end by 7 bases, with 13 bases between. This CDR3 is 14 amino acids long. Germline assignment: CDR1 LNHDA and CDR2 SQIVND (reference sequence). The DNA of the CDR3 is TGTGCCAGTAGTATTTCAGTTGGGGTGAACATTCAGTACTTC. Translation gives CASSISVGVNIQYF.

This sequence joins TRBV7-2 and TRBJ2-7; D is uncertain. Germline CDR1 and CDR2: SGHTA and FQGNSA. V was pared by 6 bases and J by 3 bases, with 9 bases between. The CDR3 loop spans 12 amino acids. CDR3 loop: CASSPPDYEQYF. In nucleotides, the CDR3 is TGTGCCAGCAGTCCACCTGACTACGAGCAGTACTTC. Looking up the rest from reference TRBV7-2 and TRBJ2-7 gives the full variable domain: GAGVSQSPSNKVTEKGKDVELRCDPISGHTALYWYRQSLGQGLEFLIYFQGNSAPDKSGLPSDRFSAERTGGSVSTLTIQRTQQEDSAVYLCASSPPDYEQYFGPGTRLTVT.

The rearrangement uses TRBV7-9 and TRBJ2-5, with TRBD2 as a possible D gene (6 bases). This CDR3 spans 12 amino acids. The V gene lost 4 bases and the J gene lost 9 bases, with 12 bases spanning the gap. The germline gives CDR1 SEHNR, CDR2 FQNEAQ (reference sequence). The CDR3, as DNA: TGTGCCAGCAGCTCTCGCAGGAGGGCCCAGTACTTC. This gives the protein CASSSRRRAQYF.

The rearrangement uses TRBV10-3 and TRBJ1-4; the D gene is possibly TRBD1 (5 bases). The CDR3 spans 14 residues. Germline loops: CDR1 ENHRY, CDR2 SYGVKD. Trimming shortened V by 3 bases and J by 8 bases, and 13 bases separated the two germline ends. The CDR3 DNA is TGTGCCATCAGTGATCCCGGCAGGGAAGAAAAACTGTTTTTT. It translates to CAISDPGREEKLFF.